Below, one T cell receptor (beta chain) is given with its context. There are 14 residues in the CDR3. Germline CDR1 is SGDLS and CDR2 is YYNGEE. V lost 0 bases, J lost 6 bases, and 9 bases lay in between. CD8+ and CD4+ T cells from blood underwent TCR beta sequencing, which was carried out in a high-throughput format. Reverse transcription of roughly 0.5 to 1 ug RNA used random hexamers. A single record per CDR3 protein comes from TCRdb applying MiXCR to the immunoSEQ multiplex PCR reads. Of roughly 160,000 distinct CDR3 sequences in the sample, approximately 95% were seen once. The data stem from a study of CD8 T cells in Susac syndrome.

This receptor was taken from a human donor with Susac syndrome. Sequencing was carried out using CD4+ T cells from PBMCs. The chain combines TRBV9 with TRBJ1-4; D unresolved. CDR3 coding DNA: TGTGCCAGCAGCGTAGGCAACGATTATGAAAAACTGTTTTTT. It encodes CASSVGNDYEKLFF.